This T cell receptor (beta chain) was captured by sequencing in a study of blood T cell repertoires in COVID-19. CDR1 and CDR2 from the germline V gene are SGDLS and YYNGEE. The V and J ends lost 3 bases and 1 base respectively, with 10 bases between them. This CDR3 has 14 residues. Profiling relied on immunoSEQ multiplex PCR, and the TCRdb table lists in-frame clones only, not all of them. Here the sample spans about 200,000 clones, 70% to 90% being singletons. This clone was recorded only once. The material sequenced was PBMCs or T cells enriched from blood (not recorded which). This sequence was found in a woman aged 25 to 39 who had been exposed to COVID-19. This sequence joins TRBV9 and TRBJ1-2; the D is unclear. The CDR3 spells CASSDPTGNYGYTF. Written as DNA, the CDR3 is TGTGCCAGCAGCGACCCGACTGGTAACTATGGCTACACCTTC.